The clone carrying this T cell receptor (beta chain) has ten or more counts. Its antigen is unidentified. One entry per CDR3 protein, called by TCRdb with MiXCR from the reads. The sample records around 440,000 distinct CDR3 sequences, about 11% being singletons. This CDR3 has 18 residues. CDR1 LGHNA and CDR2 YNFKEQ come from the germline V gene. V was pared by 0 bases and J by 2 bases, with 16 bases between. This entry belongs to a study of T cell repertoires in cytomegalovirus infection. Whole-study results and caveats: Dominating the ex vivo response were TCR beta clonotypes that were CMV-specific and HLA-C-restricted. Individuals carrying CMV plus the relevant HLA were identified by cumulative frequency of public TCR beta families.

This sequence originates from a human donor in good health (CMV status not recorded). Some clones in this sample may be carry-over from other donors' samples. Sequenced material: PBMCs. The chain combines TRBV4-2 with TRBJ1-4; perhaps TRBD1 as D (5 bases). CDR3 region: CASSQDLWGPSTNEKLFF. The DNA for the CDR3 is TGTGCCAGCAGCCAAGATCTGTGGGGACCCTCCACTAATGAAAAACTGTTTTTT.